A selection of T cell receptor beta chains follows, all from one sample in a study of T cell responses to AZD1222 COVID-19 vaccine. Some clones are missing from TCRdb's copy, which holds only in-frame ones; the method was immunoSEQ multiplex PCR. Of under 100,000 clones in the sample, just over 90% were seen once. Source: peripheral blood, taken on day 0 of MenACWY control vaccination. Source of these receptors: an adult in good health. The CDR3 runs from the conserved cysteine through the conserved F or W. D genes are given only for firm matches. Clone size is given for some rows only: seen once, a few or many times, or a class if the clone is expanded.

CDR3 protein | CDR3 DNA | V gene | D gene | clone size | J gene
CASSPEAGGYNEQFF | TGTGCCAGCAGCCCGGAGGCGGGGGGTTACAATGAGCAGTTCTTC | TRBV5-5 | TRBD2 | NA | TRBJ2-1
CASSLELVGGPGGAFF | TGTGCCAGCAGTTTAGAATTAGTAGGTGGGCCGGGGGGAGCTTTCTTT | TRBV28 | NA | NA | TRBJ1-1
CASRDADGVGIYGGYTF | TGTGCCAGCAGAGACGCCGACGGGGTGGGGATCTATGGTGGCTACACCTTC | TRBV27 | NA | NA | TRBJ1-2
CASSQSGTGTGANVLTF | TGCGCCAGCAGCCAGTCCGGGACAGGGACTGGGGCCAACGTCCTGACTTTC | TRBV4-3 | TRBD1 | few | TRBJ2-6
CASSMIERGGYTF | TGTGCCAGTAGTATGATCGAGAGAGGAGGCTACACCTTC | TRBV19 | NA | NA | TRBJ1-2
CASSYSQGGQPQHF | TGTGCCAGCAGTTACTCGCAGGGAGGCCAGCCCCAGCATTTT | TRBV6-5 | NA | NA | TRBJ1-5
CASSRTSGRTDTQYF | TGTGCCAGCAGCCGGACTAGCGGGAGGACAGATACGCAGTATTTT | TRBV7-2 | TRBD2 | NA | TRBJ2-3
CASSATVNIQYF | TGTGCCAGCAGCGCAACTGTAAACATTCAGTACTTC | TRBV11-1 | NA | NA | TRBJ2-4
CASSVAGRGTGELFF | TGTGCCAGCAGCGTAGCGGGCAGGGGGACCGGGGAGCTGTTTTTT | TRBV9 | TRBD1 | NA | TRBJ2-2
CASSLLAGGTREAQYF | TGTGCCAGCAGTCTGTTAGCGGGGGGGACAAGAGAGGCCCAGTACTTC | TRBV2 | TRBD2 | NA | TRBJ2-5
CASSEVRGRLGETQYF | TGTGCCAGCAGTGAAGTGCGGGGGAGATTGGGGGAGACCCAGTACTTC | TRBV6-1 | TRBD2 | NA | TRBJ2-5
CASSLWTSGVQETQYF | TGTGCCAGCAGCTTGTGGACTAGCGGGGTTCAAGAGACCCAGTACTTC | TRBV11-1 | TRBD2 | NA | TRBJ2-5
CASSKSARNQETQYF | TGCGCCAGCAGCAAATCGGCGCGGAACCAAGAGACCCAGTACTTC | TRBV5-1 | NA | NA | TRBJ2-5
CASSFSTAAGAIGYTF | TGTGCCAGCAGCTTCAGTACAGCGGCCGGGGCGATTGGCTACACCTTC | TRBV13 | NA | NA | TRBJ1-2
CASRTDRVSGEQYF | TGTGCCAGCAGAACCGACAGGGTATCCGGGGAGCAGTACTTC | TRBV5-4 | TRBD1 | NA | TRBJ2-7
CASSLTGRKNEKLFF | TGTGCCAGCAGTCTCACAGGTCGCAAAAATGAAAAACTGTTTTTT | TRBV27 | NA | NA | TRBJ1-4
CASSLERVSYNEQFF | TGTGCCAGCAGCTTGGAGAGGGTCTCCTACAATGAGCAGTTCTTC | TRBV5-4 | NA | once | TRBJ2-1
CASSTTSDTQYF | TGTGCCAGCAGTACGACTAGCGATACGCAGTATTTT | TRBV12-3/TRBV12-4 | TRBD2 | NA | TRBJ2-3
CASSTGFSTDTQYF | TGTGCCAGCAGCACAGGGTTCAGCACAGATACGCAGTATTTT | TRBV7-2 | NA | NA | TRBJ2-3
CASSLAGGSTDTQYF | TGCGCCAGCAGCTTGGCCGGGGGGAGCACAGATACGCAGTATTTT | TRBV4-3 | TRBD2 | NA | TRBJ2-3
CASSSDGNQPQHF | TGTGCCAGCAGCTCAGATGGCAATCAGCCCCAGCATTTT | TRBV7-9 | NA | NA | TRBJ1-5
CASGRDTGELFF | TGTGCCAGCGGAAGAGACACCGGGGAGCTGTTTTTT | TRBV6-5 | NA | NA | TRBJ2-2
CASSPGMGQGSEAFF | TGTGCCAGCAGCCCGGGAATGGGACAGGGGTCTGAAGCTTTCTTT | TRBV9 | TRBD1 | NA | TRBJ1-1
CASSLESVETQYF | TGTGCCAGCAGCTTAGAAAGTGTGGAGACCCAGTACTTC | TRBV7-9 | NA | NA | TRBJ2-5
CASSPLSERQYF | TGTGCCAGCTCACCACTTTCAGAACGACAGTACTTC | TRBV18 | NA | NA | TRBJ2-7
CSASLTTANYGYTF | TGCAGTGCTAGTTTGACGACAGCCAACTATGGCTACACCTTC | TRBV20-1 | NA | NA | TRBJ1-2
CASSYTGTGFQPQHF | TGTGCCAGCAGTTACACCGGGACAGGGTTTCAGCCCCAGCATTTT | TRBV6-6 | TRBD1 | NA | TRBJ1-5
CASSSLQPQHF | TGTGCCAGCTCCAGCCTTCAGCCCCAGCATTTT | TRBV28 | NA | NA | TRBJ1-5
CASSVVGRGDEQYF | TGTGCCAGCAGCGTAGTAGGCAGGGGGGACGAGCAGTACTTC | TRBV9 | NA | NA | TRBJ2-7
CASSERRIRLGRQTSYEQYF | TGCGCCAGCAGTGAGAGGAGGATTAGGCTTGGGAGGCAGACCTCCTACGAGCAGTACTTC | TRBV10-2 | NA | NA | TRBJ2-7